The sequence of this T cell receptor (beta chain) was determined in a study of cytomegalovirus exposure and HLA in healthy donors. This clone showed up just a few times. Antigen specificity is unknown. The PCR used 60 Vbeta and 13 Jbeta primers. Only in-frame clones appear in the TCRdb table, and some are missing; sequencing was by immunoSEQ multiplex PCR. The profile covers around 99,000 clones, with 63% appearing a single time and roughly 6% taken by the ten largest. CDR1 and CDR2 (germline): MDHEN, SYDVKM. The CDR3 consists of 15 residues. With 1 base clipped from V and 4 bases from J, the junction kept 5 bases outside the gene matches. The study, taken as a whole, reports: Specific recognition of CMV antigens was confirmed in vitro for a few chains (all CMV-associated).

This sequence joins TRBV28 and TRBJ2-7; 9 bases fit TRBD2. This TCR was recovered from a woman in her thirties in good health and CMV-seronegative. Sequencing input: PBMCs. The CDR3 loop is CASSLFVAGVYEQYF. The DNA for the CDR3 is TGTGCCAGCAGTTTATTTGTAGCGGGAGTGTACGAGCAGTACTTC.